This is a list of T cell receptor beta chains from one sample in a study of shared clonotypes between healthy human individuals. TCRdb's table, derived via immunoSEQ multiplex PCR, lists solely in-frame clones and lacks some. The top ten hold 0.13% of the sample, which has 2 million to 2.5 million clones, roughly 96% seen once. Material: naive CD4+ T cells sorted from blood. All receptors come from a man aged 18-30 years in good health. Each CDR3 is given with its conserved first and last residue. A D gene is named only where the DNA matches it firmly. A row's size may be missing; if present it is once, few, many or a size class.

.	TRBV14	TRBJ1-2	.	CASSQVEGLASGYTF	TGTGCCAGCAGCCAAGTGGAGGGGCTCGCTTCTGGCTACACCTTC
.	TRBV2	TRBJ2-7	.	CASSVGGPYEQYF	TGTGCCAGCAGTGTGGGCGGACCCTACGAGCAGTACTTC
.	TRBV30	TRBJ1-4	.	CAWSVRGSTGEKLFF	TGTGCCTGGAGTGTACGGGGGTCCACGGGTGAAAAACTGTTTTTT
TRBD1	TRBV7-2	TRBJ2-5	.	CASSLGQAGDTQYF	TGTGCCAGCAGCCTGGGACAGGCTGGAGACACCCAGTACTTC
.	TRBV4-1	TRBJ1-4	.	CASSQDSSGNEKLFF	TGCGCCAGCAGCCAAGACTCGTCGGGGAATGAAAAACTGTTTTTT
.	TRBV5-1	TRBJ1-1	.	CASSLDGAWNTEAFF	TGCGCCAGCAGCTTGGACGGGGCATGGAACACTGAAGCTTTCTTT
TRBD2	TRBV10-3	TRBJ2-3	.	CAITQRAGENTQYF	TGTGCCATCACCCAACGAGCGGGGGAAAATACGCAGTATTTT
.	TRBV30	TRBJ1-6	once	CAWSGLGGSSYNSPLHF	TGTGCCTGGAGCGGCCTCGGGGGGAGCTCCTATAATTCACCCCTCCACTTT
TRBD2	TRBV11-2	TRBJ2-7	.	CASSLVASGRPSYEQYF	TGTGCCAGCAGCTTAGTAGCTAGCGGGCGACCCTCCTACGAGCAGTACTTC
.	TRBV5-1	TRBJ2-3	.	CASSEDTGTPDTQYF	TGCGCCAGCAGCGAGGACACTGGAACACCAGATACGCAGTATTTT
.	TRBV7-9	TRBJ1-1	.	CASSQGRLNTEAFF	TGTGCCAGCAGCCAAGGACGGTTAAACACTGAAGCTTTCTTT
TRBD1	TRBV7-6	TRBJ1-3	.	CASSLDRVSGNTIYF	TGTGCCAGCAGCCTGGACAGGGTCTCTGGAAACACCATATATTTT
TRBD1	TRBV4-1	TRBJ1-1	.	CASSQGRTGRMDTEAFF	TGCGCCAGCAGCCAAGGCCGGACAGGGCGGATGGACACTGAAGCTTTCTTT
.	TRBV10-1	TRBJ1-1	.	CASSESGGTEAFF	TGCGCCAGCAGTGAGTCGGGGGGCACTGAAGCTTTCTTT
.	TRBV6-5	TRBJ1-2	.	CASSQGYGYTF	TGTGCCAGCAGTCAGGGATATGGCTACACCTTC
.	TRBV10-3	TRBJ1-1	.	CASSYLDTSEAFF	TGTGCCAGCAGTTACCTGGATACGTCTGAAGCTTTCTTT
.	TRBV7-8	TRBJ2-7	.	CASSPGTGPYEQYF	TGTGCCAGCAGCCCCGGGACGGGGCCCTACGAGCAGTACTTC
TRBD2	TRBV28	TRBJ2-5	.	CASSVGGGAKTQYF	TGTGCCAGCAGCGTGGGCGGGGGGGCTAAGACCCAGTACTTC
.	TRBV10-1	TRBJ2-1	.	CASSGSASSYNEQFF	TGCGCCAGCAGTGGCTCGGCGAGCTCCTACAATGAGCAGTTCTTC
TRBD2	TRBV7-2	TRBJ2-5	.	CASSLGLAVQETQYF	TGTGCCAGCAGCTTAGGACTAGCGGTCCAAGAGACCCAGTACTTC
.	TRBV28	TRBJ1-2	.	CASSLQGRANYGYTF	TGTGCCAGCAGTTTACAGGGAAGAGCCAACTATGGCTACACCTTC
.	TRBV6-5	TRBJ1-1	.	CASSSQGMNTEAFF	TGTGCCAGCAGTTCTCAGGGAATGAACACTGAAGCTTTCTTT
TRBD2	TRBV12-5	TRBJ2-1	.	CASDFSGGGSYNEQFF	TGTGCTAGTGATTTTAGCGGGGGGGGCTCCTACAATGAGCAGTTCTTC
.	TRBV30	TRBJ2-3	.	CAWTVTDTQYF	TGTGCCTGGACGGTCACAGATACGCAGTATTTT
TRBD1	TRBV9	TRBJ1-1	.	CASSVDPRGREAFF	TGTGCCAGCAGCGTTGATCCCAGGGGGCGAGAAGCTTTCTTT
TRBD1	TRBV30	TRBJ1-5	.	CAWSGTGKRDQPQHF	TGTGCCTGGTCCGGGACAGGAAAGAGGGATCAGCCCCAGCATTTT
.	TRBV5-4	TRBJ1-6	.	CASSPDRSNSPLHF	TGTGCCAGCAGCCCTGACAGGTCTAATTCACCCCTCCACTTT
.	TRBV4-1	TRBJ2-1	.	CASSQDLGGVYNEQFF	TGCGCCAGCAGCCAAGACCTGGGCGGGGTATACAATGAGCAGTTCTTC
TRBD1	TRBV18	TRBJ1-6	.	CASSPTGGNSPLHF	TGTGCCAGCTCACCGACAGGGGGAAATTCACCCCTCCACTTT
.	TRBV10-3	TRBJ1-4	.	CAISKGSNNEKLFF	TGTGCCATCAGTAAGGGGTCTAATAATGAAAAACTGTTTTTT
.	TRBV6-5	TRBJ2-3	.	CASSRGRDTDTQYF	TGTGCCTCGTCGAGAGGGCGGGACACAGATACGCAGTATTTT